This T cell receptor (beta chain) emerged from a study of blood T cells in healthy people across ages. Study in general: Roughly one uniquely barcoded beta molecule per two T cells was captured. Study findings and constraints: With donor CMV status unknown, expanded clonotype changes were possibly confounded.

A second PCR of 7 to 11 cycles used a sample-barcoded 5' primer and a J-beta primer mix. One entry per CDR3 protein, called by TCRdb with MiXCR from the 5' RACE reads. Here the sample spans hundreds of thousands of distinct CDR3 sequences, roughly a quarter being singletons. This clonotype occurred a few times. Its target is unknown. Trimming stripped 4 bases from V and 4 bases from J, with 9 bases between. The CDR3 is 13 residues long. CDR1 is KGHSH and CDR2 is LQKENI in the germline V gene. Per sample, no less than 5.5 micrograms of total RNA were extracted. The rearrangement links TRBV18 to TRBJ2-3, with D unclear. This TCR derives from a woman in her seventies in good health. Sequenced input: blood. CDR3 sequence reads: CASSRKKADTQYF. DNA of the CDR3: TGTGCCAGCTCACGAAAAAAGGCAGATACGCAGTATTTT. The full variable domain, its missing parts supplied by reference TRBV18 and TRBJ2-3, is NAGVMQNPRHLVRRRGQEARLRCSPMKGHSHVYWYRQLPEEGLKFMVYLQKENIIDESGMPKERFSAEFPKEGPSILRIQQVVRGDSAAYFCASSRKKADTQYFGPGTRLTVL.